This T cell receptor beta chain was captured by sequencing in a study of control samples from healthy donors and cancer patients. This table comes from immunoSEQ multiplex PCR, and its TCRdb copy is limited to in-frame clones, with some not included. The sample shows 100,000 to 150,000 clones, around 92% of them seen only once. The CDR3 is made up of 15 amino acids. Germline V CDR1 and CDR2: LGHNA, YNFKEQ. Trimming took 4 bases from V and 0 from J, leaving 9 bases between them. The sequence was obtained from a middle-aged man in good health. This chain uses TRBV4-2 with TRBJ1-4, with D perhaps matching TRBD1 (5 bases). Material for sequencing was blood. The chain's CDR3 is CASSPQGATNEKLFF. The CDR3 DNA follows: TGTGCCAGCAGCCCCCAGGGAGCAACTAATGAAAAACTGTTTTTT.